One sample yielded the 28 T cell receptor beta chains listed below, sequenced in a study of T cells in Graves' hyperthyroidism and ophthalmopathy. Amplified TCR beta CDR3 regions derived from RNA transcripts. HTBI primers were employed in a first-round RT-PCR of the TCR CDR3. A single record per CDR3 protein comes from TCRdb applying MiXCR to the multiplex PCR reads. This sample has 600,000 or so distinct CDR3 sequences, with roughly 50% found just once. What was sequenced was peripheral blood or thyroid tissue (not recorded which). All receptors come from a woman under 30 with Graves' hyperthyroidism.

This chain links TRBV20-1 with TRBJ1-4; D is ambiguous. The CDR3 sequence is 14 residues long. V was cut by 2 bases and J by 0 bases, with 7 bases left in between. Germline V gene lookup returns CDR1 DFQATT and CDR2 SNEGSKA (reference sequence). The CDR3 sequence is CSARRGATNEKLFF. CDR3 coding DNA: TGCAGTGCTAGACGGGGAGCAACTAATGAAAAACTGTTTTTT.

This clonotype has just one count. The chain uses TRBV15 and TRBJ2-7, with 9 positions matching TRBD2. This CDR3 has 17 amino acids. The trim removed 0 bases at V and 2 bases at J, leaving 8 bases unmatched. Germline V gives CDR1 LNHNV, CDR2 YYDKDF (reference sequence). The CDR3 sequence: CATSRDRVAGGPYEQYF. DNA for the CDR3: TGTGCCACCAGCAGAGATCGGGTGGCGGGAGGGCCCTACGAGCAGTACTTC.

The chain is built from TRBV7-3 and TRBJ1-2, with 10 bases matching TRBD1. CDR1 and CDR2 from the germline V gene are SGHTA and FQGTGA. J gave up 4 bases and V 5 bases, and 7 bases lay outside the gene matches. This CDR3 contains 15 residues. CDR3 amino acids: CASSNRDRGLYGYTF. CDR3 in DNA: TGTGCCAGCAGCAACCGGGACAGGGGCCTCTATGGCTACACCTTC.

Points on this clonotype: Given a much more abundant clone one base away, this may be a read error. The chain is built from TRBV24-1 and TRBJ2-5; D is perhaps TRBD2 (6 bases). The CDR3 has 15 residues. CDR1 is KGHDR and CDR2 is SFDVKD in the germline V gene. The CDR3 here is CASSDPLGGAETQYF. The CDR3 bases are TGTGCCAGCAGTGATCCCCTAGGAGGGGCGGAGACCCAGTACTTC.

The chain has TRBV19 and TRBJ1-2, with 7 positions matching TRBD1. The germline CDR1 and CDR2 sequences are LNHDA and SQIVND (reference sequence). The CDR3 is 13 amino acids. With 3 bases clipped from V and 4 bases from J, the junction kept 2 bases outside the gene matches. CDR3 nucleotides: TGTGCCAGTAGTATGTCAGGGGGCTATGGCTACACCTTC. It codes for CASSMSGGYGYTF. The whole variable domain, remainder taken from reference TRBV19 and TRBJ1-2, is DGGITQSPKYLFRKEGQNVTLSCEQNLNHDAMYWYRQDPGQGLRLIYYSQIVNDFQKGDIAEGYSVSREKKESFPLTVTSAQKNPTAFYLCASSMSGGYGYTFGSGTRLTVV.

This clonotype was detected a few times. This sequence joins TRBV19 and TRBJ1-5; TRBD1 matches 11 bases. Germline trimming cut 10 bases from V and 6 bases from J; bases unmatched to any gene: 11. CDR3 size: 15 residues. Germline V gene lookup returns CDR1 LNHDA and CDR2 SQIVND (reference sequence). DNA for the CDR3: TGTGCCACTACTACCGGGACAGGGGGGATTCAGCCCCAGCATTTT. Translation gives CATTTGTGGIQPQHF.

With respect to this clonotype: It may be a read error: a sequence one base away is much more abundant. The chain recombines TRBV19 with TRBJ1-5; D gene uncertain. The V gene's germline CDR1 is LNHDA and CDR2 SQIVND (reference sequence). The CDR3 sequence is 12 residues long. The CDR3 coding sequence is TGTGCCAGTAGGTTTAGCAGTCAGCCCCAGCATTTT. Translated: CASRFSSQPQHF.

V is TRBV25-1 and J is TRBJ1-6; D possibly corresponds to TRBD1 (6 bases). Deletions cut 2 bases from V and 11 bases from J, with 13 bases between. The CDR3 runs to 14 residues. Germline values: CDR1 MGHDK, CDR2 SYGVNS. Here the CDR3 DNA reads TGTGCCAGCAGTGAACAGGGGACGTGGCCACCCCTCCACTTT. It yields the protein CASSEQGTWPPLHF.

The sample holds a few counts of this clonotype. The chain combines TRBV7-6 with TRBJ2-7, with D possibly TRBD2 on 5 matching bases. Germline V CDR1 and CDR2: SGHVS, FNYEAQ. V lost 5 bases, J lost 6 bases, and 23 bases lay in between. This CDR3 is 16 amino acids long. CDR3 amino acids: CASSPQISRRGGEQYF. CDR3 DNA: TGTGCCAGCAGCCCCCAAATCAGCCGCCGGGGTGGCGAGCAGTACTTC.

This clonotype was counted many times. The V and J genes are TRBV29-1 and TRBJ1-2, with D perhaps TRBD1 (6 bases). The CDR3 runs to 14 residues. Germline-derived CDR1 and CDR2 are SQVTM and ANQGSEA. The V end lost 1 base, the J end lost 3 bases, and 12 bases lay between the germline ends. Here the CDR3 DNA reads TGCAGCGTTGAAGGAGGGGGTCAGTACTATGGCTACACCTTC. Its translation is CSVEGGGQYYGYTF.

The chain has TRBV29-1 and TRBJ2-2, with D possibly being TRBD1 (5 bases). Germline values: CDR1 SQVTM, CDR2 ANQGSEA. Deletions cut 7 bases from V and 2 bases from J, with 17 bases between. The CDR3 loop spans 15 amino acids. CDR3 in DNA: TGCAGCGCTAGGTTGAGGACACCCAACACCGGGGAGCTGTTTTTT. Encoded protein: CSARLRTPNTGELFF.

This clonotype was observed a single time. J is TRBJ1-5 and V is TRBV24-1, with a weak D call TRBD1 (6 bases). The germline V gene has CDR1 KGHDR and CDR2 SFDVKD. V lost 10 bases to trimming and J lost 3 bases, with 12 bases between them. This CDR3 has 13 amino acids. CDR3 region: CATNTGNNQPQHF. The CDR3 DNA follows: TGTGCCACTAATACAGGGAACAATCAGCCCCAGCATTTT.

The CDR3 region has the DNA TGTGCCACCCGACCCAGGACAGAATGGAACACTGAAGCTTTCTTT. It encodes CATRPRTEWNTEAFF. The rearrangement links TRBV24-1 to TRBJ1-1; weak D call: TRBD1 (6 bases). Germline V gene lookup returns CDR1 KGHDR and CDR2 SFDVKD. Between the trimmed V and J ends, which lost 9 bases and 1 base, there was a span of 17 bases. The CDR3 contains 15 residues.

The rearrangement joins TRBV25-1 to TRBJ1-1; D unclear. V was trimmed by 3 bases and J by 4 bases, leaving 9 bases between them. This CDR3 contains 13 residues. The V gene's germline CDR1 is MGHDK and CDR2 SYGVNS. The CDR3 bases are TGTGCCAGCAGTGACAGGTGGAGCACTGAAGCTTTCTTT. It yields the protein CASSDRWSTEAFF.

The J gene is TRBJ1-1, the V gene TRBV12-3 or TRBV12-4; D gene ambiguous. V shed 4 bases and J shed 3 bases, with 12 bases lying between them. This CDR3 has 14 residues. The CDR3 nucleotides are TGTGCCAGCAGTTCTCCGTATGGACACACTGAAGCTTTCTTT. Translating it yields CASSSPYGHTEAFF.

Worth noting for this clonotype: Since a much larger clone is just one base distant, this may be a read error. This sequence joins TRBV24-1 and TRBJ1-5, with 9 bases fitting TRBD1. In germline, CDR1 is KGHDR, CDR2 SFDVKD. CDR3 size: 17 residues. With V trimmed by 5 bases and J by 0 bases, 7 bases remained unmatched. CDR3 bases: TGTGCCACCAGTGGCCCTGGGACAGGGAATAGCAATCAGCCCCAGCATTTT. Its translation: CATSGPGTGNSNQPQHF.

The chain is built from TRBV19 and TRBJ1-5; a possible D gene is TRBD1 (6 bases). This CDR3 has 15 residues. The V end was cut by 6 bases, the J end by 0 bases, with 12 bases between. CDR1 and CDR2 (germline): LNHDA, SQIVND (reference sequence). DNA of the CDR3: TGTGCCAGTAGCAGGGGTCCGGATAGCAATCAGCCCCAGCATTTT. Its translation: CASSRGPDSNQPQHF.

J is TRBJ2-7 and V is TRBV12-3 or TRBV12-4; D tentatively fits TRBD1 or TRBD2 (5 bases each). CDR3 length: 14 residues. Deletions cut 3 bases from V and 1 base from J, with 10 bases between. CDR3 in amino acids: CASSFGAQSYEQYF. CDR3 coding DNA: TGTGCCAGCAGTTTCGGGGCTCAATCCTACGAGCAGTACTTC.

The rearrangement uses TRBV19 and TRBJ1-2; a weak D match, TRBD1 (6 bases). V lost 5 bases to trimming and J lost 8 bases, with 21 bases between them. This CDR3 contains 15 residues. Germline CDR1 LNHDA, CDR2 SQIVND (reference sequence). Written as DNA, the CDR3 is TGTGCCAGTAGTCGCAGTGAAAGGACAGTCTTAGGCTACACCTTC. This codes for CASSRSERTVLGYTF.

The J gene is TRBJ1-2, the V gene TRBV25-1; D possibly corresponds to TRBD1 (6 bases). The length of the CDR3 is 11 residues. Germline V gene data show CDR1 as MGHDK and CDR2 as SYGVNS. CDR3 protein: CVRRGPDGYTF. CDR3 sequence (DNA): TGTGTCAGACGGGGGCCTGATGGCTACACCTTC.

As regards this clonotype: One end of the junction is discordant with germline, which a read error may explain. This chain uses TRBV7-2 with TRBJ2-7, with 11 bases matching TRBD1. Germline-derived CDR1 and CDR2 are SGHTA and FQGNSA. The CDR3 is 14 amino acids. The DNA of the CDR3 is TGCGCCAGCAGGCGGGACAGGGGGGCCTACGAGCAGTACTTC. Its translation is CASRRDRGAYEQYF.

This clonotype was found a few times. The J gene is TRBJ2-5, the V gene TRBV7-2; D is unresolved. CDR3 size: 14 residues. The V end lost 3 bases, the J end lost 5 bases, and 13 bases lay between the germline ends. Germline V gene lookup returns CDR1 SGHTA and CDR2 FQGNSA. CDR3 coding DNA: TGTGCCAGCAGCTTTTTCAGTACTCCTGAGACCCAGTACTTC. This translates into CASSFFSTPETQYF.

There are a few counts of this clonotype. The chain recombines TRBV2 with TRBJ2-7, with TRBD2 identical over 15 bases. This CDR3 has 16 amino acids. After removal of 8 bases from V and 1 base from J, the junction contained 6 bases not matched to a gene. Germline V lookup: CDR1 SNHLY, CDR2 FYNNEI. This CDR3 reads CASGRTSGRVSYEQYF. CDR3 DNA sequence: TGTGCCAGCGGGAGGACTAGCGGGAGGGTATCCTACGAGCAGTACTTC.

A word on this clonotype: A single base separates this from a much larger clone, so it may be a read error. This chain joins TRBV25-1 and TRBJ2-5; 7 bases are shared with TRBD2. The V gene end was trimmed by 4 bases and the J gene end by 9 bases; junction bases not matched to a gene: 14. The CDR3 has 15 amino acids. CDR1 and CDR2 (germline): MGHDK, SYGVNS. CDR3 region: CASSVRGRARRAQYF. CDR3 DNA: TGTGCCAGCAGTGTACGGGGGAGGGCCCGGCGGGCCCAGTACTTC.

The chain has TRBV9 and TRBJ2-2, with 9 bases fitting TRBD1. Germline CDR1 is SGDLS and CDR2 is YYNGEE. The ends lost 4 bases at V and 4 bases at J; junction bases unmatched: 5. This CDR3 has 15 residues. CDR3 region: CASSLQGAGTGELFF. The CDR3 region has the DNA TGTGCCAGCAGCCTACAGGGGGCCGGCACCGGGGAGCTGTTTTTT.

The table lists this clonotype with a few counts. The J gene is TRBJ1-5, the V gene TRBV7-2; TRBD1 matches at 7 bases. V lost 2 bases, J lost 2 bases, and 6 bases stayed unmatched. Germline CDR1 and CDR2: SGHTA and FQGNSA. The CDR3 length is 16 residues. CDR3 amino acids: CASSLFRGWGNQPQHF. The CDR3 DNA is TGTGCCAGCAGCTTATTCAGGGGGTGGGGCAATCAGCCCCAGCATTTT.

The chain carries TRBV19 and TRBJ2-5; D perhaps matches TRBD2 (5 bases). This CDR3 has 14 amino acids. V lost 3 bases and J 5 bases, leaving 13 bases between the germline ends. CDR1 is LNHDA, CDR2 SQIVND, per germline (reference sequence). The DNA for the CDR3 is TGTGCCAGTAGTATTCGGGCTAGCCGGGAGACCCAGTACTTC. Encoded protein: CASSIRASRETQYF.

The chain carries TRBV7-2 and TRBJ2-5, with D possibly being TRBD2 (5 bases). The CDR3 consists of 14 residues. Between the trimmed V and J ends, which lost 5 bases and 5 bases, there was a span of 15 bases. Germline V lookup: CDR1 SGHTA, CDR2 FQGNSA. This CDR3 reads CASSEDGDFETQYF. The CDR3 DNA follows: TGTGCCAGCAGCGAGGACGGGGATTTTGAGACCCAGTACTTC. Filled out from reference TRBV7-2 and TRBJ2-5, the complete variable domain reads GAGVSQSPSNKVTEKGKDVELRCDPISGHTALYWYRQSLGQGLEFLIYFQGNSAPDKSGLPSDRFSAERTGGSVSTLTIQRTQQEDSAVYLCASSEDGDFETQYFGPGTRLLVL.